This TCR beta chain came from a study of blood T cell repertoires in COVID-19. The wider study: Collection of acute and convalescent COVID-19 samples took place in the United States, Italy and Spain.

The CDR3 totals 15 residues. J was trimmed by 5 bases and V by 4 bases; bases with no gene match: 11. From germline, CDR1 is GTSNPN and CDR2 SVGIG (reference sequence). This table comes from immunoSEQ multiplex PCR, and its TCRdb copy is limited to in-frame clones, with some not included. The sample consists of 340,000 or so clones, more than 75% of them appearing once. Sequencing was performed on peripheral blood. This sequence was found in a man between 50 and 59 years old with active or convalescent COVID-19. The J gene is TRBJ1-2, the V gene TRBV30; TRBD1 matches 9 bases. CDR3 coding DNA: TGTGCCTGGACCCCCTCCTGGGACAGGGTTTATGGCTACACCTTC. It yields the protein CAWTPSWDRVYGYTF.